The entry that follows covers one TCR beta chain sequence. This clonotype was detected ten times or more. Its antigen is not yet known. No much larger clone exists at a distance of one base, and base qualities are not known. Its CDR3 holds 15 amino acids, cysteine through phenylalanine. The read is trimmed to its CDR3 DNA, 45 bases read in frame from base 1. The germline V and J ends show losses of 1 base and 8 bases respectively, and no gene match explains 10 bases of the junction. The sample was run on an Illumina HiSeq 2500. TCR beta libraries were prepared by quantitative 5'-RACE with molecular barcodes. Processing in the source paper ran as follows. A new computational method based on a probabilistic model of VDJ rearrangement was used to identify disease-linked TCR variants. The raw public data were reprocessed by TCRdb itself: fastp quality trimming at Q25, MiXCR clonotype calling, in-frame beta chains only. Each record represents a unique CDR3 protein, reported with the most common genes and DNA among its rows. The V and J calls here are based on TCRdb, not the publication. This sample has around 250,000 distinct CDR3 sequences in its table, and around 11% of those were observed once. The leading ten clones occupy 5.5% to 8% of the sample.

The source of the sample is a study of CD8 T cells in ankylosing spondylitis (dated by TCRdb to 2016 to 2017). Looking at the study overall: To find TCR variants linked to disease, the study profiled T cell receptor beta repertoires in ankylosing spondylitis patients and healthy donors. Samples of peripheral blood were taken, and for ankylosing spondylitis patients, synovial fluid was collected as well. The whole study cohort included over a hundred healthy donors and around 25 ankylosing spondylitis patients. What the work shows at the level of the full study, not this receptor alone: According to the report, matched synovial fluid samples from ankylosing spondylitis patients were significantly enriched for the disease-linked clones. Some TCR beta motif variants had previously been reported in synovial fluid and blood of reactive arthritis patients, which suggested common disease-initiation mechanisms. A TCR beta motif made up of fewer than 10 highly homologous amino acid variants appeared to be characteristic of blood from ankylosing spondylitis patients. A CD8+ phenotype was shown by the disease-linked clones, which were found at relatively low frequencies in peripheral blood.

The TCR sequence derives from a male donor with ankylosing spondylitis or in good health (not recorded which). Sequencing was carried out using blood, either unsorted or a sorted T cell fraction (not recorded which). The sequence is built from TRBV12-3 or TRBV12-4 and TRBJ2-7; 8 bases in the middle match TRBD1. The CDR3 loop reads CASSLGSGGEIQQYF. The DNA sequence follows: TGTGCCAGCAGTTTAGGATCAGGGGGCGAAATCCAGCAGTACTTC.